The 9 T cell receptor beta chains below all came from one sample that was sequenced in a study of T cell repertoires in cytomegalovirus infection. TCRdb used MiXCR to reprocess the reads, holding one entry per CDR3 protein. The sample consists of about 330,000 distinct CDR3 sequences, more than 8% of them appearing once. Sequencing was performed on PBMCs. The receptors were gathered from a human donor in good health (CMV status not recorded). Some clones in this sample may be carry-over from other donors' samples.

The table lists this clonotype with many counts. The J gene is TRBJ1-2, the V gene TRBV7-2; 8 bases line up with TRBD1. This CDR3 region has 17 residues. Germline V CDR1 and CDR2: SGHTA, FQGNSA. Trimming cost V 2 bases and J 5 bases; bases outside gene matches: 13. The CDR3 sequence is CASSLQGAALSTYGYTF. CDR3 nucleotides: TGTGCCAGCAGCTTACAGGGGGCGGCTTTATCCACTTATGGCTACACCTTC.

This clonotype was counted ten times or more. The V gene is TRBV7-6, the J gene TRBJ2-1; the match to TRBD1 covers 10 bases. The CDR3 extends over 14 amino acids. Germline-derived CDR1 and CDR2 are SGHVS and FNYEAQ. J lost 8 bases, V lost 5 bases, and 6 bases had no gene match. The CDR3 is CASSPGQGLDEQFF. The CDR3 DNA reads TGTGCCAGCAGCCCGGGACAGGGGTTGGATGAGCAGTTCTTC.

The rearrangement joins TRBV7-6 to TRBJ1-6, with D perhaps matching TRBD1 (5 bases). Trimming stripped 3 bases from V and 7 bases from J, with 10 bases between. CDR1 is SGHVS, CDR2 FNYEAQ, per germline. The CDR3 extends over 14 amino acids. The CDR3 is CASSFRQTNSPLHF. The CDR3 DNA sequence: TGTGCCAGCAGCTTCCGACAGACAAATTCACCCCTCCACTTT.

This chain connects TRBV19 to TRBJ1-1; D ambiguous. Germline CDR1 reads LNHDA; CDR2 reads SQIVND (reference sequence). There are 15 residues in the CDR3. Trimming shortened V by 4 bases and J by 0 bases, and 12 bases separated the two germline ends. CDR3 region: CASSNVNLMNTEAFF. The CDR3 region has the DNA TGTGCCAGTAGTAATGTCAACCTCATGAACACTGAAGCTTTCTTT.

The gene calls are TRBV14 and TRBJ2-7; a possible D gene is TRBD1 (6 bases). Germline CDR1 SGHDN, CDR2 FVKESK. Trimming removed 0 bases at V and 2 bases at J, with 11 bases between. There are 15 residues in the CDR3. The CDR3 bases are TGTGCCAGCAGCCAAGACTATTCAGGGGCCTACGAGCAGTACTTC. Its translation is CASSQDYSGAYEQYF.

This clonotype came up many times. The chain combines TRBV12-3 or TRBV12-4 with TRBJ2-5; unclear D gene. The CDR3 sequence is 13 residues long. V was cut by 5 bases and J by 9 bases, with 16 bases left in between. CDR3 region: CASSPPYLRAQYF. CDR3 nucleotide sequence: TGTGCCAGCAGTCCCCCCTACCTCCGGGCCCAGTACTTC.

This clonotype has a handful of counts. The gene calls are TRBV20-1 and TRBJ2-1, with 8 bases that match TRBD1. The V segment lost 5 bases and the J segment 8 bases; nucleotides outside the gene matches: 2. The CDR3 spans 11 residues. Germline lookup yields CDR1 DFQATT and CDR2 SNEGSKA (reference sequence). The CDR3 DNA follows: TGCAGTGCTCAGGGGGCGCATGAGCAGTTCTTC. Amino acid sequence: CSAQGAHEQFF.

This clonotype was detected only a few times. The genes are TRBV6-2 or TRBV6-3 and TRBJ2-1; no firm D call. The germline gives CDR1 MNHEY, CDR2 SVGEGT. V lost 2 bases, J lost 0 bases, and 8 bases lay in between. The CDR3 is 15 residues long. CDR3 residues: CASSYHVGSYNEQFF. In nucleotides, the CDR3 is TGTGCCAGCAGTTACCACGTTGGCTCCTACAATGAGCAGTTCTTC.

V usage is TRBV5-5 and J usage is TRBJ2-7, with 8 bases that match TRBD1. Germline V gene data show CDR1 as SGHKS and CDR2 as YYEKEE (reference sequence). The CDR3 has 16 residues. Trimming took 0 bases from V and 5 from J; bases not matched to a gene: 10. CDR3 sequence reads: CASSLGAGGFQDEQYF. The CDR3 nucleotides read TGTGCCAGCAGCTTGGGGGCAGGGGGCTTTCAAGACGAGCAGTACTTC.